In this sample, the clone carrying this T cell receptor beta chain turned up many times. Its matching antigen is unknown. Separate cDNA molecules each had unique molecular identifiers attached to them. A single record per CDR3 protein comes from TCRdb applying MiXCR to the 5' RACE reads. This table holds approximately 76,000 distinct CDR3 sequences, around 13% found once. The data derive from a study of early T cells in non-severe SARS-CoV-2 infection. Study in general: With bulk RNA from unsorted whole blood as input, sequencing yielded unpaired chains. General study results and limits: Using VDJdb, the matching emphasized anti-spike CD8 responses while missing private and CD4 specificities.

CDR3 length equals 18 residues. The junction had 17 bases not matched to a gene; V was cut back by 0 bases and J by 7 bases. The V gene's germline CDR1 is DFQATT and CDR2 SNEGSKA (reference sequence). This TCR came from an adult who was a healthcare worker with PCR-confirmed SARS-CoV-2 infection or an uninfected control (not recorded which). The source material was whole blood. The V and J genes are TRBV20-1 and TRBJ2-3; 9 bases map to TRBD2. The CDR3 DNA reads as TGCAGTGCTAGAGACGAAGGGACTAGCTTAAGGGAGCAATATACGCAGTATTTT. Translated: CSARDEGTSLREQYTQYF.